This paragraph covers one T cell receptor beta chain sequence. The data were taken from a study of control samples from healthy donors and cancer patients. Method: immunoSEQ multiplex PCR; TCRdb's copy keeps in-frame clones and lacks some. The sample has about 12,000 clones; roughly 88% are singletons. Germline lookup yields CDR1 SGHVS and CDR2 FNYEAQ. There are 16 residues in the CDR3. V gave up 7 bases and J gave up 0 bases; unmatched junction bases: 8. The chain carries TRBV7-6 and TRBJ1-4; 7 nucleotides match TRBD1. The source of this sequence is a male donor with melanoma. The specimen sequenced was formalin-fixed, paraffin-embedded tissue. As DNA, the CDR3 is TGTGCCAGCAACCCCAGGGGGAATCCAACTAATGAAAAACTGTTTTTT. Amino acid sequence: CASNPRGNPTNEKLFF.